This T cell receptor (beta chain) was obtained from a study of OX40 agonist ivuxolimab in advanced cancers. In the study overall: Cohort: 82.7% men, mean age around 61, aged roughly 23 to 90. Study results and limitations: Low clonal expansion, among the lowest seen, marked partial responders at 0.1-3.0 mg/kg.

CDR1 LNHNV and CDR2 YYDKDF come from the germline V gene (reference sequence). CDR3 size: 13 residues. The germline V and J ends were trimmed by 4 bases and 11 bases, with 14 bases remaining between them. Sequencing used immunoSEQ multiplex PCR; TCRdb keeps in-frame clones, though not all of them. The data contain 25,000 to 35,000 clones, 75% to 90% of them singletons. For this clone: Its target is unknown.

This receptor was taken from an adult with an advanced solid tumor such as melanoma, head and neck, liver or kidney cancer. This chain connects TRBV15 to TRBJ1-4, with D possibly being TRBD1 (5 bases). The input for sequencing was CD4+ or CD8+ T cells sorted from blood, taken in a trial of the OX40 agonist ivuxolimab. This CDR3 reads CATSTGGRLKLFF. CDR3 bases: TGTGCCACCAGCACGGGGGGACGATTGAAACTGTTTTTT.